This T cell receptor (beta chain) was observed in a study of T-cell reconstitution after alpha-beta-depleted transplantation in children. Regarding the study as a whole: The origin of high day-60 TCRbeta diversity in some patients lay in surviving recipient T cells and thymic progenitors. Newly generated T cells supplied most T-cell counts and diversity one year post-transplant. There were reportedly several hundred expanded graft clones from which alpha-beta T cells came about two months after transplant.

There are 18 residues in the CDR3. The V gene's germline CDR1 is SGHDN and CDR2 FVKESK. V was trimmed by 1 base and J by 0 bases, leaving 16 bases between them. Preparation of the TCRbeta library used unique molecular identifiers. MiXCR was run by TCRdb on the PCR reads, yielding one entry per CDR3 protein. Among 350,000 to 500,000 distinct CDR3 sequences, roughly two fifths were seen once, and the ten largest hold roughly 27%. On this clonotype: What it binds is not known.

The receptor was derived from a girl aged 2 to 9 with aplastic anemia, due to receive a stem cell transplant. This sample comprised PBMCs, obtained before TCRalphabeta/CD19-depleted stem cell transplant. This rearrangement joins TRBV14 to TRBJ2-1, with no clear D. This CDR3 reads CASSQVHVERSSYNEQFF. The CDR3 nucleotides are TGTGCCAGCAGCCAAGTTCACGTCGAGAGGAGCTCCTACAATGAGCAGTTCTTC. Looking up the rest from reference TRBV14 and TRBJ2-1 gives the full variable domain: EAGVTQFPSHSVIEKGQTVTLRCDPISGHDNLYWYRRVMGKEIKFLLHFVKESKQDESGMPNNRFLAERTGGTYSTLKVQPAELEDSGVYFCASSQVHVERSSYNEQFFGPGTRLTVL.